These 25 T cell receptor beta chains were sequenced from one sample in a study of blood T cell repertoires in COVID-19. The repertoire was sequenced with immunoSEQ multiplex PCR; TCRdb's copy has only in-frame clones and lacks some. Seen here are about 68,000 clones, roughly 88% observed once, and the top ten hold about 2.4%. The sequenced material came from peripheral blood. The receptor source for this set is a human donor in a cohort sampled during active COVID-19.

The chain is built from TRBV27 and TRBJ1-2; D remains unclear. The CDR3 sequence is 13 residues long. The germline CDR1 and CDR2 sequences are MNHEY and SMNVEV (reference sequence). Between the trimmed V and J ends, which lost 8 bases and 4 bases, there was a span of 14 bases. DNA of the CDR3: TGTGCCAGCTCCCAGCGGGGAAGCTATGGCTACACCTTC. Translating it yields CASSQRGSYGYTF.

The genes are TRBV28 and TRBJ2-2, with TRBD2 matching over 12 bases. This CDR3 contains 17 residues. Germline assignment: CDR1 MDHEN and CDR2 SYDVKM. V lost 4 bases, J lost 12 bases, and 15 bases stayed unmatched. DNA of the CDR3: TGTGCCAGCAGTTCACTATCGTCCGCGACTAGCGGGAGAAAGCTGTTTTTT. This codes for CASSSLSSATSGRKLFF.

The rearrangement joins TRBV4-3 to TRBJ2-2; D not certain. CDR1 is LGHNA, CDR2 YSLEER, per germline. V was clipped by 0 bases and J by 1 base, with 12 bases between them. The CDR3 spans 17 residues. DNA of the CDR3: TGCGCCAGCAGCCAAGATAATCCAACTATGAACACCGGGGAGCTGTTTTTT. It encodes CASSQDNPTMNTGELFF.

The chain has TRBV30 and TRBJ1-3; D gene unclear. The germline V gene has CDR1 GTSNPN and CDR2 SVGIG (reference sequence). The CDR3 loop spans 12 amino acids. Between the trimmed V and J ends, which lost 2 bases and 1 base, there was a span of 3 bases. The CDR3 coding sequence is TGTGCCTGGAGTACTTCTGGAAACACCATATATTTT. It specifies CAWSTSGNTIYF.

The sample holds one count of this clone. V gene TRBV19 combines with J gene TRBJ2-7; no clear D gene. V lost 2 bases and J lost 2, with 10 bases in between. The CDR3 contains 14 residues. Germline loops: CDR1 LNHDA, CDR2 SQIVND (reference sequence). DNA of the CDR3: TGTGCCAGTAGTATACCGGGTAAACCCTACGAGCAGTACTTC. Protein product: CASSIPGKPYEQYF.

The chain recombines TRBV7-9 with TRBJ1-1; 7 bases fit TRBD1. The length of the CDR3 is 15 residues. The germline V gene encodes CDR1 SEHNR and CDR2 FQNEAQ (reference sequence). Trimming cost V 5 bases and J 0 bases; bases outside gene matches: 6. Written as DNA, the CDR3 is TGTGCCAGCAGCCCCCGACAGGGAATGAACACTGAAGCTTTCTTT. It is translated as CASSPRQGMNTEAFF. Full variable domain (remainder filled in from reference TRBV7-9 and TRBJ1-1): DTGVSQNPRHKITKRGQNVTFRCDPISEHNRLYWYRQTLGQGPEFLTYFQNEAQLEKSRLLSDRFSAERPKGSFSTLEIQRTEQGDSAMYLCASSPRQGMNTEAFFGQGTRLTVV.

The chain is built from TRBV23-1 and TRBJ2-1; 15 bases line up with TRBD2. TRBV23-1 is an open reading frame, and its role is uncertain. After removal of 0 bases from V and 5 bases from J, the junction contained 14 bases not matched to a gene. This CDR3 is 21 amino acids long. The CDR3 here is CASSQSDSASWTSGRDNEQFF. The CDR3 DNA is TGCGCCAGCAGTCAATCGGACAGTGCTTCGTGGACTAGCGGGAGGGACAATGAGCAGTTCTTC.

The J gene is TRBJ2-5, the V gene TRBV10-3, with no clear D. The CDR3 has 14 residues. V lost 2 bases and J lost 7, with 14 bases in between. Germline V lookup: CDR1 ENHRY, CDR2 SYGVKD. The CDR3 spells CAISEPTDRGTQYF. The CDR3 nucleotides read TGTGCCATCAGTGAGCCAACTGACCGAGGGACCCAGTACTTC.

Written as DNA, the CDR3 is TGTGCCAGCAGTCTCATAGGCGGGGGGCTAAGTGGCTACACCTTC. Its protein is CASSLIGGGLSGYTF. This chain uses TRBV6-5 with TRBJ1-2; the D gene is possibly TRBD1 (6 bases). The CDR3 runs 15 residues. Germline CDR1 is MNHEY and CDR2 is SVGAGI. V lost 5 bases, J lost 7 bases, and 20 bases lay in between.

The chain couples TRBV2 to TRBJ2-7; the match to TRBD1 covers 9 bases. The CDR3 runs to 14 residues. The V segment lost 6 bases and the J segment 5 bases; nucleotides outside the gene matches: 8. Looked up from germline, CDR1 is SNHLY and CDR2 is FYNNEI. Here the CDR3 reads CASRDRTGVDEQYF. The CDR3 DNA reads TGTGCCAGCAGGGATCGGACAGGGGTTGACGAGCAGTACTTC.

V and J are TRBV29-1 and TRBJ2-1; D is perhaps TRBD2 (6 bases). The ends were cut back, 3 bases at V and 11 bases at J, with 17 bases in the middle. Germline values: CDR1 SQVTM, CDR2 ANQGSEA. The CDR3 covers 13 residues. The CDR3 region is CSVEGGVWGKQFF. The CDR3 region has the DNA TGCAGCGTTGAGGGCGGGGTGTGGGGGAAGCAGTTCTTC.

The genes are TRBV5-1 and TRBJ2-7; 11 bases align to TRBD1. Trimming cost V 4 bases and J 4 bases; bases outside gene matches: 7. The V gene's germline CDR1 is SGHRS and CDR2 YFSETQ. The CDR3 length is 15 residues. The CDR3 is CASSRGQGAEYEQYF. DNA of the CDR3: TGCGCCAGCAGCCGCGGACAGGGGGCGGAATACGAGCAGTACTTC.

As DNA, the CDR3 is TGTGCCAGTAGTCAGGGACAGTATAGCAATCAGCCCCAGCATTTT. This sequence encodes CASSQGQYSNQPQHF. The V gene is TRBV19, the J gene TRBJ1-5; 7 bases fit TRBD1. The ends lost 5 bases at V and 0 bases at J; junction bases unmatched: 4. The CDR3 extends over 15 amino acids. Looked up from germline, CDR1 is LNHDA and CDR2 is SQIVND (reference sequence).

This clone turned up a few times. This chain uses TRBV10-3 with TRBJ2-3, with unresolved D. This CDR3 has 12 amino acids. V shed 7 bases and J shed 6 bases, with 11 bases lying between them. Germline CDR1 and CDR2: ENHRY and SYGVKD. Written as DNA, the CDR3 is TGTGCCATCAATTCCGAGTCGGATACGCAGTATTTT. Translated, it gives CAINSESDTQYF.

The CDR3 loop is CASSFMNTEAFF. The CDR3 region has the DNA TGTGCCAGCAGCTTCATGAACACTGAAGCTTTCTTT. The gene calls are TRBV11-2 and TRBJ1-1; unclear D gene. The CDR3 runs to 12 residues. CDR1 and CDR2 from the germline V gene are SGHAT and FQNNGV. V lost 3 bases and J 0 bases, leaving 2 bases between the germline ends.

The chain has TRBV4-2 and TRBJ2-3; 9 bases line up with TRBD2. This CDR3 contains 18 residues. Per germline, CDR1 LGHNA and CDR2 YNFKEQ. The ends lost 2 bases at V and 0 bases at J; junction bases unmatched: 9. In DNA form, the CDR3 reads TGTGCCAGCAGCCAACAGCTAGCGGGACCCACTAGCACAGATACGCAGTATTTT. It specifies CASSQQLAGPTSTDTQYF.

The chain links TRBV10-3 to TRBJ2-7; TRBD1 matches at 12 bases. The CDR3 length is 15 residues. The germline V gene has CDR1 ENHRY and CDR2 SYGVKD. The junction had 2 bases not matched to a gene; V was cut back by 0 bases and J by 5 bases. CDR3 sequence: CAISESGTGGDEQYF. In DNA, the CDR3 is TGTGCCATCAGTGAGTCCGGGACAGGGGGCGACGAGCAGTACTTC.

The J gene is TRBJ2-6, the V gene TRBV28; D is perhaps TRBD2 (5 bases). The germline gives CDR1 MDHEN, CDR2 SYDVKM. Trimming stripped 5 bases from V and 0 bases from J, with 20 bases between. The CDR3 is 19 amino acids. Here the CDR3 DNA reads TGTGCCAGCAGTCCCCCGGGGTGGGGTTACAGCTCTGGGGCCAACGTCCTGACTTTC. As protein: CASSPPGWGYSSGANVLTF.

The V call is TRBV7-9, the J call TRBJ2-3; 7 nucleotides agree with TRBD2. CDR1 is SEHNR, CDR2 FQNEAQ, per germline (reference sequence). The CDR3 is 15 amino acids. With V trimmed by 7 bases and J by 0 bases, 7 bases remained unmatched. The CDR3 coding sequence is TGTGCCAGCACCCAAGGGAGGGTAAGCACAGATACGCAGTATTTT. Its translation: CASTQGRVSTDTQYF.

V is TRBV6-1 and J is TRBJ1-5; D gene ambiguous. The V end was cut by 0 bases, the J end by 1 base, with 13 bases between. CDR1 is MNHNS, CDR2 SASEGT, per germline. The CDR3 spans 17 residues. The CDR3 sequence: CASSEALRRLSNQPQHF. CDR3 DNA sequence: TGTGCCAGCAGTGAAGCCCTTCGGCGGCTGAGCAATCAGCCCCAGCATTTT.

The chain combines TRBV30 with TRBJ2-7; maybe TRBD1 (5 bases). The germline V gene encodes CDR1 GTSNPN and CDR2 SVGIG (reference sequence). Trimming removed 1 base at V and 2 bases at J, with 12 bases between. CDR3 size: 14 residues. The CDR3 coding sequence is TGTGCCTGGAGTGGTTCAGGGCCTGCCTACGAGCAGTACTTC. Translating it yields CAWSGSGPAYEQYF.

V usage is TRBV7-9 and J usage is TRBJ1-5; perhaps TRBD1 as D (5 bases). Looked up from germline, CDR1 is SEHNR and CDR2 is FQNEAQ (reference sequence). This CDR3 region has 15 residues. V was cut by 5 bases and J by 5 bases, with 16 bases left in between. The chain's CDR3 is CASSRTSGGDQPQHF. The CDR3 nucleotides are TGTGCCAGCAGCCGGACCTCCGGGGGGGATCAGCCCCAGCATTTT.

This clone was counted between two and nine times. The chain carries TRBV2 and TRBJ1-5; D is ambiguous. The V and J ends lost 5 bases and 2 bases respectively, with 10 bases between them. The germline gives CDR1 SNHLY, CDR2 FYNNEI. The CDR3 extends over 14 amino acids. CDR3 protein: CASSTLAGNQPQHF. In DNA, the CDR3 is TGTGCCAGCAGTACTTTGGCGGGCAATCAGCCCCAGCATTTT.

The chain combines TRBV7-9 with TRBJ1-2, with D uncertain. CDR1 SEHNR and CDR2 FQNEAQ come from the germline V gene (reference sequence). V shed 1 base and J shed 4 bases, with 10 bases lying between them. This CDR3 region has 14 residues. CDR3 coding DNA: TGTGCCAGCAGCTTAGGAGACAACACCTATGGCTACACCTTC. This gives the protein CASSLGDNTYGYTF.

The sample holds one count of this clone. The chain uses TRBV6-5 and TRBJ2-2, with 8 nucleotides matching TRBD2. The CDR3 is 14 residues long. The V gene's germline CDR1 is MNHEY and CDR2 SVGAGI. V dropped 6 bases and J dropped 4; count of bases not matched to a gene: 4. CDR3 in amino acids: CASSSRGGTGELFF. CDR3 nucleotide sequence: TGTGCCAGCAGCTCCCGGGGGGGCACCGGGGAGCTGTTTTTT.